This is a list of T cell receptor beta chains from one sample in a study of cytomegalovirus exposure and HLA in healthy donors. The table came from immunoSEQ multiplex PCR; TCRdb's copy has only in-frame clones and leaves some out. The sample carries about 130,000 clones, around three quarters recorded once. The material sequenced was PBMCs. The source of these receptors is a man between 35 and 55 years old in good health and CMV-seronegative. CDR3s leave out the opening cysteine and the closing phenylalanine or tryptophan.

11 | TRBV30 | AWGQEGNQPQH
12 | TRBV7-2 | ASSLAGRGYEAF
13 | TRBV6-6 | ASRRQGAGDTEAF
13 | TRBV6-5 | ASRRTGSGANVLT
13 | TRBV6-6 | ASSSQDRVGQPQH
12 | TRBV23-1 | ASIREGRNQPQH
12 | TRBV6-5 | ASSPTGGRDEQY
13 | TRBV14 | ASSQGFLGPTKAF
16 | TRBV4-2 | ASSQDRATSGRKYEQY
14 | TRBV5-4 | ASSLPGTGVADTQY
11 | TRBV5-6 | ASSWRSSYEQY
13 | TRBV18 | ASSFAQGAMNEQF
12 | TRBV6-5 | ATGPVRGTDTQY
13 | TRBV6-5 | ASSYAPYGNQPQH
12 | TRBV11-2 | ASSLDRNNQPQH
12 | TRBV18 | ASSPTGERYGYT
15 | TRBV5-1 | ASRPPGQASMNTEAF
15 | TRBV25-1 | ATLGLALTTFQETQY
11 | TRBV5-1 | ASSIAGDETQY
14 | TRBV7-2 | ASSPPRQGGNEKLF
11 | TRBV2 | ASSGGSHYGYT
13 | TRBV4-2 | ASSQAGQGYNEQF
15 | TRBV19 | ASSIRTRVPLDTEAF
13 | TRBV18 | ASSPSGESNYGYT